This T cell receptor beta chain emerged from a study of blood T cell repertoires in COVID-19. Turning to the study itself: From the United States, Italy and Spain came samples of acute and convalescent COVID-19.

Enrolled during active infection, Seattle patients were then followed longitudinally. This clone occurred a few times. The CDR3 loop spans 15 amino acids. Trimming took off 4 bases at V and 4 bases at J, with 13 bases between the two ends. Germline loops: CDR1 MDHEN, CDR2 SYDVKM. Original handling: For nucleated cells, counts were estimated from reference gene primer amplification. The method was immunoSEQ multiplex PCR; TCRdb's version includes in-frame clones alone and lacks a portion of them. That table furnishes V, J and clone size, whereas the DNA furnished D and trimming. The profile covers about 270,000 clones, with 65% to 90% appearing a single time and about an eighth taken by the ten largest.

This TCR was sampled from a woman aged 70 to 79 with COVID-19, enrolled during active disease. The chain recombines TRBV28 with TRBJ2-2; perhaps TRBD2 as D (6 bases). The sequenced sample was peripheral blood. The CDR3 protein is CASSSPAEGTGELFF. CDR3 coding DNA: TGTGCCAGCAGTTCCCCCGCGGAGGGCACCGGGGAGCTGTTTTTT.